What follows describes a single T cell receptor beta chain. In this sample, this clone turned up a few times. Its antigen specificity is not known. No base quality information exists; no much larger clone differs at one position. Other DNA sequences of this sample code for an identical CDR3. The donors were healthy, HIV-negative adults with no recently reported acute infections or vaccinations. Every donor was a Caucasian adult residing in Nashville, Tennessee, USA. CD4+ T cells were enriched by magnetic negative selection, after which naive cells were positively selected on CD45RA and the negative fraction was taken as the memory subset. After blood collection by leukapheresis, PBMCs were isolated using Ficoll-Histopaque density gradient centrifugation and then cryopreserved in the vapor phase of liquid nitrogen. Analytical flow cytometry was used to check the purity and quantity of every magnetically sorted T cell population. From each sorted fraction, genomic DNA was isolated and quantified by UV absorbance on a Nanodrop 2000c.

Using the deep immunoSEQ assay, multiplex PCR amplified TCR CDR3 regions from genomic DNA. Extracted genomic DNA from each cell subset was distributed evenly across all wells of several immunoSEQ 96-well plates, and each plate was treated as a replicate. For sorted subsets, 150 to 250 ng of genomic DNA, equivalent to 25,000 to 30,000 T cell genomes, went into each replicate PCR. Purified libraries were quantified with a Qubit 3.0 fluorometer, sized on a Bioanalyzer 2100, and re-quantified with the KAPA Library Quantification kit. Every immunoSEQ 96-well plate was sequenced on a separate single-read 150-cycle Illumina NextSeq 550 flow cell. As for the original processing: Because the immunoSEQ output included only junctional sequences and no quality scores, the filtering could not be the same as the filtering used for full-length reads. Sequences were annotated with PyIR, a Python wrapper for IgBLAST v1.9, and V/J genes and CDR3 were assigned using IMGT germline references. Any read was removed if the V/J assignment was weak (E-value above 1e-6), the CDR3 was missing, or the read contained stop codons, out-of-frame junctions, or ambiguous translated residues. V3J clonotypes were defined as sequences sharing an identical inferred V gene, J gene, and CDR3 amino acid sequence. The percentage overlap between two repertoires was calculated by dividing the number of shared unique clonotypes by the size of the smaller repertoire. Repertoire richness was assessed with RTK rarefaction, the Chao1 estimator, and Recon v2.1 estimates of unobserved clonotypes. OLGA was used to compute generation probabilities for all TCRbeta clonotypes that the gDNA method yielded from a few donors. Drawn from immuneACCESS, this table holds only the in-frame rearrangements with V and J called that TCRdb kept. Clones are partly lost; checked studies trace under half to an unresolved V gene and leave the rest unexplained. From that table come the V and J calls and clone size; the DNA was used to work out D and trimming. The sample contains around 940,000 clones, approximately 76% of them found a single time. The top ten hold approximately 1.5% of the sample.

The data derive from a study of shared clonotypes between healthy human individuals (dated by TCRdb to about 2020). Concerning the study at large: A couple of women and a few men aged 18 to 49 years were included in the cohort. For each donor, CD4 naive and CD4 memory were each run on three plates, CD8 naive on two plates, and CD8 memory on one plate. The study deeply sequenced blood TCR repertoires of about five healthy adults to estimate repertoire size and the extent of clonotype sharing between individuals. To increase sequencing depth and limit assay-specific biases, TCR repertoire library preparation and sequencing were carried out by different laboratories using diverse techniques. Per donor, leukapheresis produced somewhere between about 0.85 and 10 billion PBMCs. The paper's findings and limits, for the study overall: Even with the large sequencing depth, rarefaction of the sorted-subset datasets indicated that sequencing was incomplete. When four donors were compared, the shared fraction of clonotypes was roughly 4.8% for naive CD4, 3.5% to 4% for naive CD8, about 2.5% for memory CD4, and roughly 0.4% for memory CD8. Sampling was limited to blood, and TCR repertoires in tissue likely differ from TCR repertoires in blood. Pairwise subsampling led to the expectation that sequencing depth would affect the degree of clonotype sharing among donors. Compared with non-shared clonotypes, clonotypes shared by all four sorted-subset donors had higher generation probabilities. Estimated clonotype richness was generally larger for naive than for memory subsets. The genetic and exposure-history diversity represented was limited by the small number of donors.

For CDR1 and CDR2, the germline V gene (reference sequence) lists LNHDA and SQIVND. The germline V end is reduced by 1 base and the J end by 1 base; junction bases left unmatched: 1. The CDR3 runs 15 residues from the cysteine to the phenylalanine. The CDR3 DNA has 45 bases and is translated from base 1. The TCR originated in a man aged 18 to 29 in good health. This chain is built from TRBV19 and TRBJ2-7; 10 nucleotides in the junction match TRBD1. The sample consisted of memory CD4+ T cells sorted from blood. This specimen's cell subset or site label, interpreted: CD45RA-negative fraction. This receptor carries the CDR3 CASSIGGQGSYEQYF. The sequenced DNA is TGTGCCAGTAGTATAGGGGGACAGGGGTCCTACGAGCAGTACTTC.